This T cell receptor (beta chain) was observed in a study of circulating CD8 cells and anti-PD-1 response in melanoma. Live CD3+CD8+TCRalphabeta+ cells were sorted into four subsets by PD-1 and/or TIGIT. On this clonotype itself: This may arise from a read error, as a much more abundant clone is one base away.

The QIAseq Immune Repertoire TCR panel built the libraries from about 14 ng of total RNA. One entry per CDR3 protein, called by TCRdb with MiXCR from the reads. The sample has 550 to 650 distinct CDR3 sequences, about 5.3% seen once. The sequence was collected from a human donor with melanoma. The starting material was CD8+ T cells from PBMCs, obtained at baseline or after one month of anti-PD-1 therapy (not recorded which).

DNA for the CDR3: TGTGCCAGCAGACCTTCGTCAGAAGGGAGTGGCTACACCTTC. Residues: CASRPSSEGSGYTF. The chain links TRBV28 to TRBJ1-2; D is uncertain. The CDR3 has 14 amino acids. Trimming removed 6 bases at V and 7 bases at J, with 18 bases between. Germline V gene lookup returns CDR1 MDHEN and CDR2 SYDVKM.